This TCR beta chain was found in a study of blood T cell repertoires in COVID-19. About the study: Samples taken during acute and convalescent COVID-19 were collected in the United States, Italy and Spain.

This clone was detected only a few times. Data came from immunoSEQ multiplex PCR; TCRdb stores just in-frame clones and leaves some out. In the table there are some 700,000 clones, 75% to 90% of which are singletons. The CDR3 is 18 amino acids. The V and J ends lost 3 bases and 6 bases respectively, with 23 bases between them. Germline V gives CDR1 MNHEY, CDR2 SMNVEV (reference sequence). J is TRBJ1-4 and V is TRBV27, with D unclear. The receptor's source is a woman aged 18-29 years with acute or convalescent COVID-19. What was sequenced was peripheral blood. The CDR3 nucleotides are TGTGCCAGCAGTTTCCGAATGACGCGGGCAGGCAGACATGAAAAACTGTTTTTT. It yields the protein CASSFRMTRAGRHEKLFF.